This paragraph reports one T cell receptor (beta chain). The data belong to a study of blood T cell repertoires in COVID-19. The wider study: Whether acute or convalescent, the COVID-19 samples came from the United States, Italy and Spain. In each case, the material was cDNA or gDNA derived from T cells, B-cell-depleted T cells, or PBMCs.

Per the original data handling: Estimation of nucleated cell counts was performed using reference gene primer amplification. Repertoires were generated with immunoSEQ multiplex PCR, while TCRdb's copy carries only in-frame clones and drops some. D and trimming come from the DNA, and the V and J calls and clone size come from that table. This table holds some 66,000 clones, about 87% found once. V gave up 7 bases and J gave up 4 bases; unmatched junction bases: 15. CDR3 length: 16 amino acids. Germline-derived CDR1 and CDR2 are SEHNR and FQNEAQ (reference sequence). The sequenced sample was peripheral blood. The receptor comes from a human donor with active COVID-19. The donor label of this sample is uncertain. This rearrangement joins TRBV7-9 to TRBJ2-7; 8 positions match TRBD1. The CDR3 loop reads CASTSPQSRGPYEQYF. CDR3 in DNA: TGTGCCAGCACCTCTCCCCAAAGCAGGGGGCCTTACGAGCAGTACTTC.